This entry is about one T cell receptor (beta chain). Its antigen remains unknown. Only in-frame clones appear in the TCRdb table, and some are missing; sequencing was by immunoSEQ multiplex PCR. The sample consists of some 50,000 clones, 82% of them appearing once. This specimen comes from a study of OX40 agonist ivuxolimab in advanced cancers. Overall study: Each dose-escalation patient presented with hepatocellular carcinoma, melanoma, renal cell or head and neck cancer.

Study findings and constraints: By week 6 at 0.1 to 3.0 mg/kg, blood CD4+ and CD8+ T cells had expanded clonally.

The clonotype comes from an adult with an advanced solid tumor such as melanoma, head and neck, liver or kidney cancer. Sequences were derived from CD4+ or CD8+ T cells sorted from blood, sampled in a trial of the OX40 agonist ivuxolimab.

CDR3: CASRSLRGQGINTEAFF. The CDR3 DNA reads as TGTGCCAGTAGGTCTTTAAGGGGACAGGGAATTAACACTGAAGCTTTCTTT. This chain links TRBV19 with TRBJ1-1; 9 bases align to TRBD1. This CDR3 has 17 amino acids. Germline V gives CDR1 LNHDA, CDR2 SQIVND (reference sequence). With V trimmed by 6 bases and J by 2 bases, 13 bases remained unmatched.